These 17 T cell receptor beta chains were sequenced from one sample in a study of identical twins. TCRdb re-analysed the 5' RACE reads in MiXCR, keeping a single row per CDR3 protein. The sample comprises a few hundred thousand distinct CDR3 sequences, roughly 9% of which are singletons, and 8% to 10% rests with the top ten. Sequenced input: naive T cells sorted from blood. The receptors here all came from a woman aged 45-60 years in good health.

The genes are TRBV5-1 and TRBJ2-1; TRBD1 might be the D (6 bases). Germline lookup yields CDR1 SGHRS and CDR2 YFSETQ. The CDR3 totals 14 residues. Trimming left V 0 bases short and J 9 bases short, with 13 bases between. This CDR3 reads CASSLEGVGSEQFF. For the CDR3, the DNA is TGCGCCAGCAGCTTGGAGGGGGTGGGGAGTGAGCAGTTCTTC. Full variable domain (rest looked up from reference TRBV5-1 and TRBJ2-1): KAGVTQTPRYLIKTRGQQVTLSCSPISGHRSVSWYQQTPGQGLQFLFEYFSETQRNKGNFPGRFSGRQFSNSRSEMNVSTLELGDSALYLCASSLEGVGSEQFFGPGTRLTVL.

This clonotype has only a few counts. This chain links TRBV12-3 or TRBV12-4 with TRBJ2-5, with D maybe TRBD2 (6 bases). The V and J ends lost 4 bases and 5 bases respectively, with 14 bases between them. CDR3 length: 14 residues. CDR3 bases: TGTGCCAGCAGTTGGGATCGGAGGGGTGAGACCCAGTACTTC. It yields the protein CASSWDRRGETQYF.

J is TRBJ2-6 and V is TRBV4-1; D unresolved. Trimming cost V 4 bases and J 4 bases, with 8 bases left between them. Per germline, CDR1 MGHRA and CDR2 YSYEKL. This CDR3 comprises 14 residues. The CDR3 here is CASSREDGANVLTF. For the CDR3, the DNA is TGCGCCAGCAGCCGCGAGGACGGGGCCAACGTCCTGACTTTC.

This chain uses TRBV3-1 with TRBJ2-1; TRBD1 aligns across 7 bases. Germline lookup yields CDR1 LGHDT and CDR2 YNNKEL (reference sequence). The junction had 13 bases not matched to a gene; V was cut back by 2 bases and J by 9 bases. The CDR3 runs 16 residues. CDR3 nucleotide sequence: TGTGCCAGCAGCCAAATTCCCGACAGGGCGAGGCTTGAGCAGTTCTTC. Amino acid sequence: CASSQIPDRARLEQFF.

This clonotype was seen ten or more times. V and J are TRBV7-9 and TRBJ2-1, with 9 bases matching TRBD1. The J segment lost 8 bases and the V segment lost 3 bases, leaving 5 bases of the junction unmatched. This CDR3 region has 14 residues. Germline V CDR1 and CDR2: SEHNR, FQNEAQ (reference sequence). CDR3 in DNA: TGTGCCAGCAGCTTCCCGGACAGGGGCCATGAGCAGTTCTTC. It codes for CASSFPDRGHEQFF.

This chain joins TRBV24-1 and TRBJ2-3; 8 bases are shared with TRBD1. Trimming cost V 4 bases and J 2 bases; bases outside gene matches: 4. Per germline, CDR1 KGHDR and CDR2 SFDVKD. This CDR3 region has 15 residues. CDR3 DNA: TGTGCCACCAGTGACCCGACAGGGGCCACAGATACGCAGTATTTT. Translated: CATSDPTGATDTQYF.

This clonotype was picked up a small number of times. This sequence joins TRBV20-1 and TRBJ2-7; 7 positions agree with TRBD1. Germline lookup yields CDR1 DFQATT and CDR2 SNEGSKA (reference sequence). J lost 2 bases, V lost 4 bases, and 5 bases had no gene match. The CDR3 contains 13 residues. CDR3 coding DNA: TGCAGTGCTACCAGGGACAGCCCCTACGAGCAGTACGTC. Protein sequence: CSATRDSPYEQYV.

This clonotype was seen many times. V gene TRBV7-9 combines with J gene TRBJ2-3, with D hard to call. Trimming left V 0 bases short and J 4 bases short, with 5 bases between. This CDR3 comprises 13 residues. Germline CDR1 is SEHNR and CDR2 is FQNEAQ (reference sequence). The CDR3 sequence: CASSLALADTQYF. The CDR3 bases are TGTGCCAGCAGCTTAGCGCTTGCAGATACGCAGTATTTT. Full variable domain (missing parts from reference TRBV7-9 and TRBJ2-3): DTGVSQNPRHKITKRGQNVTFRCDPISEHNRLYWYRQTLGQGPEFLTYFQNEAQLEKSRLLSDRFSAERPKGSFSTLEIQRTEQGDSAMYLCASSLALADTQYFGPGTRLTVL.

This clonotype occurred many times. V gene TRBV25-1 combines with J gene TRBJ1-1; a weak D match, TRBD1 (5 bases). From germline, CDR1 is MGHDK and CDR2 SYGVNS. CDR3 length equals 14 residues. Trimming shortened V by 6 bases and J by 0 bases, and 11 bases separated the two germline ends. The CDR3 loop is CASRTDGMNTEAFF. The CDR3 region has the DNA TGTGCCAGCAGGACAGACGGAATGAACACTGAAGCTTTCTTT.

The V gene is TRBV4-1, the J gene TRBJ2-7; no clear D gene. This CDR3 has 14 residues. V shed 1 base and J shed 5 bases, with 12 bases lying between them. Germline loops: CDR1 MGHRA, CDR2 YSYEKL. CDR3 region: CASSQGHGVNEQYV. As DNA, the CDR3 is TGCGCCAGCAGCCAAGGGCACGGAGTTAACGAGCAGTACGTC.

The chain uses TRBV2 and TRBJ2-1; D is ambiguous. Looked up from germline, CDR1 is SNHLY and CDR2 is FYNNEI. Trimming stripped 6 bases from V and 7 bases from J, with 16 bases between. This CDR3 region has 14 residues. CDR3 in DNA: TGTGCCAGCAGAAAAGAAAGTATATTGAATGAGCAGTTCTTC. It translates to CASRKESILNEQFF.

V usage is TRBV20-1 and J usage is TRBJ1-5; TRBD1 is a possible D gene (5 bases). The ends were cut back, 5 bases at V and 1 base at J, with 9 bases in the middle. Germline-derived CDR1 and CDR2 are DFQATT and SNEGSKA (reference sequence). The CDR3 totals 13 residues. The CDR3 loop is CSAGRGSNQPQHF. The CDR3 DNA sequence: TGCAGTGCTGGAAGGGGAAGCAATCAGCCCCAGCATTTT.

This clonotype was observed a few times. This sequence joins TRBV12-3 or TRBV12-4 and TRBJ2-3; D may correspond to TRBD1 or TRBD2 (5 bases each). CDR3 length: 14 residues. V lost 6 bases and J lost 1, with 11 bases in between. DNA for the CDR3: TGTGCCAGCAGCCGGGACGGACGCACAGATACGCAGTATTTT. Protein product: CASSRDGRTDTQYF.

This clonotype has a count of ten or more. The V and J genes are TRBV18 and TRBJ2-2; 10 bases align to TRBD1. The J segment lost 0 bases and the V segment lost 2 bases, leaving 0 bases of the junction unmatched. The CDR3 extends over 16 amino acids. Per the germline V gene, CDR1 is KGHSH and CDR2 is LQKENI. The CDR3 loop reads CASSPGQGANTGELFF. The DNA for the CDR3 is TGTGCCAGCTCACCAGGACAGGGGGCGAACACCGGGGAGCTGTTTTTT.

This clonotype has more than one count but fewer than ten. The V gene is TRBV14, the J gene TRBJ2-1, with D tentatively TRBD2 (6 bases). The V gene's germline CDR1 is SGHDN and CDR2 FVKESK. The V gene lost 1 base and the J gene lost 6 bases, with 16 bases spanning the gap. The length of the CDR3 is 16 residues. The CDR3 region is CASSQGGMTHTNEQFF. In DNA, the CDR3 is TGTGCCAGCAGCCAAGGCGGGATGACACACACCAATGAGCAGTTCTTC.

In DNA form, the CDR3 reads TGCGCCAGCAGCCAAGAGGGGGCGGTAGCGGGAGCTCGGGAGACCCAGTACTTC. Protein sequence: CASSQEGAVAGARETQYF. This chain joins TRBV4-1 and TRBJ2-5; TRBD2 matches 9 bases. The J segment lost 5 bases and the V segment lost 0 bases, leaving 13 bases of the junction unmatched. This CDR3 contains 18 residues. Germline loops: CDR1 MGHRA, CDR2 YSYEKL.

In its sample, this clonotype was seen many times. The V gene is TRBV29-1, the J gene TRBJ2-3; D not resolved. Trimming removed 3 bases from V and 6 bases from J, with 13 bases in between. The CDR3 extends over 13 amino acids. Per the germline V gene, CDR1 is SQVTM and CDR2 is ANQGSEA. The CDR3 reads CSVEIPPVDTQYF. For the CDR3, the DNA is TGCAGCGTTGAGATACCTCCAGTGGATACGCAGTATTTT.